This T cell receptor beta chain was recovered during a study of OX40 agonist ivuxolimab in advanced cancers. Across the study: Patients took ivuxolimab, an agonistic anti-OX40 (CD134) antibody. The study's findings and limits: The specificity for antigen of the expanded peripheral T cells was not determined.

The CDR3 extends over 14 amino acids. V shed 2 bases and J shed 4 bases, with 12 bases lying between them. CDR1 and CDR2 from the germline V gene are MNHEY and SVGAGI. The protocol was immunoSEQ multiplex PCR, while the TCRdb copy is restricted to in-frame clones and leaves out a portion. The sample has about 82,000 clones; roughly 91% are singletons. Details on this clone: The antigen remains undetermined.

The rearrangement uses TRBV6-5 and TRBJ2-7; D is unclear. The sample was CD4+ or CD8+ T cells sorted from blood, taken in a trial of the OX40 agonist ivuxolimab. The source is an adult with an advanced solid tumor such as melanoma, head and neck, liver or kidney cancer. In nucleotides, the CDR3 is TGTGCCAGCAGTTACGACGCCACGTCATACGAGCAGTACTTC. Translating gives CASSYDATSYEQYF.